These 20 T cell receptor beta chains were all obtained from the same sample, sequenced in a study of T cell responses to AZD1222 COVID-19 vaccine. Measured with immunoSEQ multiplex PCR; TCRdb has only the in-frame clones, and not every one. The sample has some 150,000 clones, just over 90% seen once. The starting material was peripheral blood, obtained on day 0 of AZD1222 vaccination. The receptors stem from an adult in good health.

The CDR3 loop is CASSALTGRARQPQHF. Written as DNA, the CDR3 is TGTGCCAGTAGTGCCCTGACAGGGAGGGCACGACAGCCCCAGCATTTT. The chain recombines TRBV19 with TRBJ1-5; 7 bases are shared with TRBD1. Trimming removed 5 bases from V and 7 bases from J; junction bases left unmatched: 14. This CDR3 has 16 amino acids. Germline values: CDR1 LNHDA, CDR2 SQIVND (reference sequence).

The chain couples TRBV30 to TRBJ2-1; 7 bases agree with TRBD1. Trimming took 3 bases from V and 1 from J; bases not matched to a gene: 3. CDR3 size: 14 residues. Germline CDR1 is GTSNPN and CDR2 is SVGIG (reference sequence). Here the CDR3 reads CAWSQDRSYNEQFF. The CDR3, as DNA: TGTGCCTGGAGCCAGGACAGGTCCTACAATGAGCAGTTCTTC.

This sequence joins TRBV5-1 and TRBJ1-2; D perhaps matches TRBD1 (6 bases). Germline CDR1 is SGHRS and CDR2 is YFSETQ. The CDR3 contains 15 residues. V dropped 4 bases and J dropped 2 bases, with 15 bases sitting between them. The chain's CDR3 is CASSEKQGRNYGYTF. The CDR3 DNA follows: TGCGCCAGCAGCGAAAAACAGGGAAGGAACTATGGCTACACCTTC.

As regards this clone: The sample has other DNA sequences that encode this CDR3 too. The chain is built from TRBV5-1 and TRBJ2-7; 7 bases are a match to TRBD2. J was trimmed by 4 bases and V by 0 bases; bases with no gene match: 4. This CDR3 is built from 14 residues. Looked up from germline, CDR1 is SGHRS and CDR2 is YFSETQ. Written as DNA, the CDR3 is TGCGCCAGCAGCTTGGCACGCGGGAGTTACGAGCAGTACTTC. Protein product: CASSLARGSYEQYF.

The chain has TRBV2 and TRBJ2-2, with D possibly called TRBD1 or TRBD2 (5 bases each). This CDR3 contains 15 residues. Trimming stripped 1 base from V and 4 bases from J, with 10 bases between. CDR1 SNHLY and CDR2 FYNNEI come from the germline V gene. DNA for the CDR3: TGTGCCAGCAGTGAAGTGAGGGGTGGCACCGGGGAGCTGTTTTTT. It is translated as CASSEVRGGTGELFF.

V is TRBV5-1 and J is TRBJ2-7; 12 bases map to TRBD1. The trim removed 4 bases at V and 5 bases at J, leaving 4 bases unmatched. This CDR3 has 14 residues. Germline CDR1 SGHRS, CDR2 YFSETQ. CDR3 coding DNA: TGCGCCAGCAGCGGGGGACAGGGGGCAAACGAGCAGTACTTC. Protein product: CASSGGQGANEQYF.

In DNA form, the CDR3 reads TGTGCCAGCAGCCAAGTGGGGGCAGGGTTGTCTGGCTACACCTTC. Amino acids: CASSQVGAGLSGYTF. The J gene is TRBJ1-2, the V gene TRBV3-1 (or the pseudogene TRBV3-2), with D possibly TRBD1 on 6 matching bases. Germline CDR1 and CDR2: LGHDT and YNNKEL (reference sequence). V dropped 1 base and J dropped 7 bases, with 16 bases sitting between them. CDR3 length: 15 residues.

This clone has just one count. The sample has other DNA sequences that encode this CDR3 too. The chain has TRBV2 and TRBJ2-7, with 9 bases identical to TRBD1. The germline V gene encodes CDR1 SNHLY and CDR2 FYNNEI. CDR3 length: 12 residues. Germline trimming cut 6 bases from V and 3 bases from J; bases unmatched to any gene: 0. The CDR3 spells CASRTGGYEQYF. CDR3 bases: TGTGCCAGCAGGACAGGGGGCTACGAGCAGTACTTC.

This chain links TRBV27 with TRBJ1-2; TRBD1 might be the D (5 bases). The length of the CDR3 is 13 residues. Trimming took off 5 bases at V and 7 bases at J, with 14 bases between the two ends. Germline V gene lookup returns CDR1 MNHEY and CDR2 SMNVEV (reference sequence). Written as DNA, the CDR3 is TGTGCCAGCAGTCCAGCCGGGGCGCGTGGCTACACCTTC. As protein: CASSPAGARGYTF.

The rearrangement links TRBV21-1 to TRBJ1-5. TRBV21-1 is a recognized pseudogene. CDR3 length: 15 residues. DNA of the CDR3: TGTGCCAGCAGTCCGGGGGGGGTTTACCATCAGCCCCAGCATTTT. It yields the protein CASSPGGVYHQPQHF.

This clone was picked up a small number of times. At one boundary the junction diverges from the germline segment, which might be a read error. The chain is built from TRBV28 and TRBJ2-7, with 10 bases fitting TRBD1. The CDR3 runs 15 residues. CDR1 is MDHEN and CDR2 is SYDVKM in the germline V gene. For the CDR3, the DNA is TGTGCCAGCAGTCTCCGCCCGGGACAGGGGTCTGCGGGGGACTTC. Its protein product is CASSLRPGQGSAGDF.

The CDR3 DNA sequence: TGTGCCAGCAGCTTGGGCAGGGTTAGTACTGAAGCTTTCTTT. This gives the protein CASSLGRVSTEAFF. The gene calls are TRBV3-1 (or the pseudogene TRBV3-2) and TRBJ1-1; tentative D call: TRBD1 (5 bases). The CDR3 is made up of 14 amino acids. The ends were cut back, 5 bases at V and 5 bases at J, with 15 bases in the middle. The germline V gene has CDR1 LGHDT and CDR2 YNNKEL (reference sequence).

This clone is a singleton in its sample. J is TRBJ2-1 and V is TRBV29-1; no firm D call. The germline gives CDR1 SQVTM, CDR2 ANQGSEA. The CDR3 consists of 14 residues. V shed 6 bases and J shed 0 bases, with 12 bases lying between them. CDR3: CSVDAQVSYNEQFF. CDR3 coding DNA: TGCAGCGTAGACGCCCAGGTCTCCTACAATGAGCAGTTCTTC.

V usage is TRBV7-9 and J usage is TRBJ2-7, with a weak D call TRBD1 (6 bases). The CDR3 has 15 residues. The germline gives CDR1 SEHNR, CDR2 FQNEAQ (reference sequence). The V end lost 4 bases, the J end lost 1 base, and 14 bases lay between the germline ends. CDR3 coding DNA: TGTGCCAGCAGCTCCAGGGGAGAAGGGTCCTACGAGCAGTACTTC. It yields the protein CASSSRGEGSYEQYF.

V and J are TRBV3-1 (or the pseudogene TRBV3-2) and TRBJ1-2; TRBD1 matches 11 bases. The V gene end was trimmed by 4 bases and the J gene end by 4 bases; junction bases not matched to a gene: 5. The CDR3 totals 15 residues. Germline-derived CDR1 and CDR2 are LGHDT and YNNKEL (reference sequence). The CDR3 nucleotides read TGTGCCAGCAGCCTGGGACAGGGGGAGAGCTATGGCTACACCTTC. Protein: CASSLGQGESYGYTF.

The chain has TRBV6-5 and TRBJ1-1; D is uncertain. V lost 5 bases, J lost 0 bases, and 10 bases lay in between. Germline lookup yields CDR1 MNHEY and CDR2 SVGAGI. CDR3 length: 14 residues. CDR3 sequence reads: CASSNAGVNTEAFF. In DNA form, the CDR3 reads TGTGCCAGCAGTAACGCTGGGGTGAACACTGAAGCTTTCTTT.

The gene calls are TRBV12-3 or TRBV12-4 and TRBJ1-1; no reliable D call. This CDR3 spans 13 amino acids. V shed 8 bases and J shed 2 bases, with 12 bases lying between them. In DNA, the CDR3 is TGTGCCAGCGGGATGAGCAGAAACACTGAAGCTTTCTTT. This gives the protein CASGMSRNTEAFF.

This rearrangement joins TRBV9 to TRBJ2-1; 10 bases are shared with TRBD2. V shed 2 bases, J shed 2 bases, and the junction held 1 base outside the gene matches. CDR3 length equals 15 residues. Germline lookup yields CDR1 SGDLS and CDR2 YYNGEE. Written as DNA, the CDR3 is TGTGCCAGCAGCGTTGGACTAGCGGCCTACAATGAGCAGTTCTTC. Translated, it gives CASSVGLAAYNEQFF.

The table lists this clone with a few counts. The rearrangement joins TRBV3-1 (or the pseudogene TRBV3-2) to TRBJ2-1; TRBD2 matches at 8 bases. J was trimmed by 6 bases and V by 3 bases; bases with no gene match: 4. CDR1 and CDR2 (germline): LGHDT, YNNKEL (reference sequence). The CDR3 is 14 amino acids. In nucleotides, the CDR3 is TGTGCCAGCAGCCAGGAAACTAGCGGCAATGAGCAGTTCTTC. Protein sequence: CASSQETSGNEQFF.

The V gene is TRBV29-1, the J gene TRBJ2-3; D is uncertain. This CDR3 is built from 14 residues. With 3 bases removed from V and 6 bases from J, the gap between germline ends came to 16 bases. Looked up from germline, CDR1 is SQVTM and CDR2 is ANQGSEA. The CDR3 is CSVENRTQVDTQYF. Here the CDR3 DNA reads TGCAGCGTTGAGAACAGAACCCAAGTGGATACGCAGTATTTT.